Following are 12 T cell receptor beta chains from one sample sequenced in a study of blood T cell repertoires in COVID-19. TCRdb's table, derived via immunoSEQ multiplex PCR, lists solely in-frame clones and lacks some. The sample lists hundreds of thousands of clones, 88% occurring once. The sample comprised peripheral blood. The receptors originated from a man aged 80 or over with acute or convalescent COVID-19.

The genes are TRBV5-5 and TRBJ1-3, with D unresolved. The CDR3 has 15 residues. The V and J ends lost 1 base and 0 bases respectively, with 8 bases between them. Germline V lookup: CDR1 SGHKS, CDR2 YYEKEE (reference sequence). In DNA, the CDR3 is TGTGCCAGCAGCTTGTGGAGCAGCTCTGGAAACACCATATATTTT. It specifies CASSLWSSSGNTIYF. The whole variable domain, remainder taken from reference TRBV5-5 and TRBJ1-3, is DAGVTQSPTHLIKTRGQQVTLRCSPISGHKSVSWYQQVLGQGPQFIFQYYEKEERGRGNFPDRFSARQFPNYSSELNVNALLLGDSALYLCASSLWSSSGNTIYFGEGSWLTVV.

The chain uses TRBV5-1 and TRBJ2-3; the D is unclear. The ends were cut back, 1 base at V and 1 base at J, with 10 bases in the middle. Germline CDR1 and CDR2: SGHRS and YFSETQ. This CDR3 region has 15 residues. CDR3 loop: CASSLNIAGTDTQYF. The CDR3 bases are TGCGCCAGCAGCTTGAATATTGCGGGCACAGATACGCAGTATTTT.

The chain carries TRBV4-2 and TRBJ1-6; D call uncertain. CDR1 and CDR2 (germline): LGHNA, YNFKEQ. The CDR3 sequence is 19 residues long. V lost 0 bases to trimming and J lost 5 bases, with 20 bases between them. CDR3 coding DNA: TGTGCCAGCAGCCAAGAATTGTTTGCGCGGCGGCTCGATAATTCACCCCTCCACTTT. Translating gives CASSQELFARRLDNSPLHF.

This clone came up once. The chain recombines TRBV18 with TRBJ1-1, with 8 bases lining up with TRBD1. The CDR3 consists of 15 residues. After removal of 2 bases from V and 0 bases from J, the junction contained 2 bases not matched to a gene. Germline CDR1 reads KGHSH; CDR2 reads LQKENI. In nucleotides, the CDR3 is TGTGCCAGCTCACCAAGGGACAGGATGAACACTGAAGCTTTCTTT. Amino acids: CASSPRDRMNTEAFF.

CDR3 bases: TGCGCCAGCAGCTCGGAATACAGCTACGAGCAGTACTTC. Its protein is CASSSEYSYEQYF. The chain recombines TRBV5-1 with TRBJ2-7, with D unresolved. The CDR3 loop spans 13 amino acids. Germline V gene data show CDR1 as SGHRS and CDR2 as YFSETQ. Trimming stripped 3 bases from V and 3 bases from J, with 10 bases between.

The CDR3, as DNA: TGTGCCAGCAGCCCTCGGGCGAGGGTCAATGAGCAGTTCTTC. Its protein is CASSPRARVNEQFF. This rearrangement joins TRBV9 to TRBJ2-1, with D possibly TRBD2 on 5 matching bases. The CDR3 sequence is 14 residues long. CDR1 is SGDLS and CDR2 is YYNGEE in the germline V gene. Trimming shortened V by 4 bases and J by 6 bases, and 14 bases separated the two germline ends.

The chain recombines TRBV4-2 with TRBJ1-5; D is perhaps TRBD1 (6 bases). The CDR3 has 15 amino acids. Trimming cost V 2 bases and J 0 bases, with 8 bases left between them. Germline V gene lookup returns CDR1 LGHNA and CDR2 YNFKEQ. The CDR3 sequence is CASSQTGYSNQPQHF. The CDR3 coding sequence is TGTGCCAGCAGCCAAACAGGGTATAGCAATCAGCCCCAGCATTTT.

The sample holds one count of this clone. V gene TRBV7-2 combines with J gene TRBJ1-1, with D maybe TRBD1 (6 bases). V lost 3 bases and J 8 bases, leaving 13 bases between the germline ends. The CDR3 sequence is 13 residues long. CDR1 and CDR2 (germline): SGHTA, FQGNSA. DNA of the CDR3: TGTGCCAGCAGCTTCCGCAGGGGTCTAGAAGCTTTCTTT. Amino acids: CASSFRRGLEAFF.

J is TRBJ2-3 and V is TRBV7-2, with 7 bases lining up with TRBD2. This CDR3 contains 15 residues. V shed 1 base, J shed 0 bases, and the junction held 1 base outside the gene matches. Germline CDR1 and CDR2: SGHTA and FQGNSA. The CDR3 DNA follows: TGTGCCAGCAGCTTAGTCGGGGGGAGCACAGATACGCAGTATTTT. This translates into CASSLVGGSTDTQYF.

This clone was detected a few times. The chain joins TRBV2 to TRBJ1-6; 7 bases are shared with TRBD1. V lost 6 bases, J lost 6 bases, and 8 bases stayed unmatched. This CDR3 comprises 15 residues. Germline CDR1 and CDR2: SNHLY and FYNNEI. As DNA, the CDR3 is TGTGCCAGCAGGTCCTTCGGGACAGCTAATTCACCCCTCCACTTT. It codes for CASRSFGTANSPLHF. Looking up the rest from reference TRBV2 and TRBJ1-6 gives the full variable domain: EPEVTQTPSHQVTQMGQEVILRCVPISNHLYFYWYRQILGQKVEFLVSFYNNEISEKSEIFDDQFSVERPDGSNFTLKIRSTKLEDSAMYFCASRSFGTANSPLHFGNGTRLTVT.

This chain links TRBV6-2 or TRBV6-3 with TRBJ2-2; 10 bases align to TRBD2. Germline CDR1 reads MNHEY; CDR2 reads SVGEGT. This CDR3 comprises 19 residues. J gave up 4 bases and V 2 bases, and 13 bases lay outside the gene matches. The chain's CDR3 is CASSYPRASGSFGTGELFF. The CDR3 DNA is TGTGCCAGCAGTTACCCCCGGGCTAGCGGGAGTTTTGGCACCGGGGAGCTGTTTTTT.

This chain joins TRBV6-5 and TRBJ2-5; 11 bases match TRBD2. Germline lookup yields CDR1 MNHEY and CDR2 SVGAGI. This CDR3 comprises 16 residues. J was trimmed by 2 bases and V by 6 bases; bases with no gene match: 8. The CDR3 spells CASSYGLAGPQETQYF. DNA for the CDR3: TGTGCCAGCAGCTACGGACTAGCGGGCCCTCAAGAGACCCAGTACTTC.